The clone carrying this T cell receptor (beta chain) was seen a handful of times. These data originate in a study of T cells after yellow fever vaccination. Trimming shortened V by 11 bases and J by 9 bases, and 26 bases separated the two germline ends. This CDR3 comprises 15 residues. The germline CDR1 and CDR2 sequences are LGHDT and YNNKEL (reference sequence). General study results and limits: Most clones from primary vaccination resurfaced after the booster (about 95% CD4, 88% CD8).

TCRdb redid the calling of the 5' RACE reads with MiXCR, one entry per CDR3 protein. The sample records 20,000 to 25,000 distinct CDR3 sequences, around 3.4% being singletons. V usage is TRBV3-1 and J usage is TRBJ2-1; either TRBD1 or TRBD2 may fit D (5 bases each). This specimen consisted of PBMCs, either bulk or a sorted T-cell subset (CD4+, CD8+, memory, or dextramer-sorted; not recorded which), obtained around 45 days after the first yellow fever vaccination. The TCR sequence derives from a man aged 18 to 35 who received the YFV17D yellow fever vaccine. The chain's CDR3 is CASCLRDASGSEQFF. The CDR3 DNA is TGTGCCTCCTGCCTACGGGACGCCAGCGGTTCTGAGCAGTTCTTC.